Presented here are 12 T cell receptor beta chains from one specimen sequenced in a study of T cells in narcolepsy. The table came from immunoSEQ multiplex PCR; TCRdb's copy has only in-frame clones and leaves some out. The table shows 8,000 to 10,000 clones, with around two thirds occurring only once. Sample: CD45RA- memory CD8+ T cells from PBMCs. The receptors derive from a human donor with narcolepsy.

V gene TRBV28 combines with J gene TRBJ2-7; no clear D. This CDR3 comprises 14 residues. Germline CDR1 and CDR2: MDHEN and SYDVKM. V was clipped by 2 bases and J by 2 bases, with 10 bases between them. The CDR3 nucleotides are TGTGCCAGCAGTTTAGTCCACAACCCCTACGAGCAGTACTTC. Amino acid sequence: CASSLVHNPYEQYF.

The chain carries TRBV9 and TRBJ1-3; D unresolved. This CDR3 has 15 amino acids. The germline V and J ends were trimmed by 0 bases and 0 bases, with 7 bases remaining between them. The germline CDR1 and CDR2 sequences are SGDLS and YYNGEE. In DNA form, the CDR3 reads TGTGCCAGCAGCGTAGACACGGACTCTGGAAACACCATATATTTT. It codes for CASSVDTDSGNTIYF. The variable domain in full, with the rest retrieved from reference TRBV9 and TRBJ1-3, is DSGVTQTPKHLITATGQRVTLRCSPRSGDLSVYWYQQSLDQGLQFLIQYYNGEERAKGNILERFSAQQFPDLHSELNLSSLELGDSALYFCASSVDTDSGNTIYFGEGSWLTVV.

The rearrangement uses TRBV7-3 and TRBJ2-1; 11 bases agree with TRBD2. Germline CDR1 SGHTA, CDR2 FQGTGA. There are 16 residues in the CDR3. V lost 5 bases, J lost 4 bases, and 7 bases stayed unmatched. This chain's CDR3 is CASSPLAGGAYNEQFF. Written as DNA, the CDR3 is TGTGCCAGCAGCCCCCTAGCGGGGGGCGCGTACAATGAGCAGTTCTTC. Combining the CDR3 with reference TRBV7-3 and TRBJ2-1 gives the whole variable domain GAGVSQTPSNKVTEKGKYVELRCDPISGHTALYWYRQSLGQGPEFLIYFQGTGAADDSGLPNDRFFAVRPEGSVSTLKIQRTERGDSAVYLCASSPLAGGAYNEQFFGPGTRLTVL.

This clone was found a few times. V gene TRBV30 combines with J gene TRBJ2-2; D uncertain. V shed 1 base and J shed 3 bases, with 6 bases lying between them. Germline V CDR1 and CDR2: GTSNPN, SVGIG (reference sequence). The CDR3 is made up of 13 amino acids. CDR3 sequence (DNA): TGTGCCTGGAGTGAGGTGGACACCGGGGAGCTGTTTTTT. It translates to CAWSEVDTGELFF.

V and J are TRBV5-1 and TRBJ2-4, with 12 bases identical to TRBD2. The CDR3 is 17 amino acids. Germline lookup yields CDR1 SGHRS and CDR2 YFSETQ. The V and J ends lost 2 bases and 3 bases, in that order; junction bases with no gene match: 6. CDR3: CASSFWTSGVGKNIQYF. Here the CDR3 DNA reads TGCGCCAGCAGCTTTTGGACTAGCGGGGTTGGCAAAAACATTCAGTACTTC. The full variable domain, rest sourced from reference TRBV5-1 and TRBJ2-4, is KAGVTQTPRYLIKTRGQQVTLSCSPISGHRSVSWYQQTPGQGLQFLFEYFSETQRNKGNFPGRFSGRQFSNSRSEMNVSTLELGDSALYLCASSFWTSGVGKNIQYFGAGTRLSVL.

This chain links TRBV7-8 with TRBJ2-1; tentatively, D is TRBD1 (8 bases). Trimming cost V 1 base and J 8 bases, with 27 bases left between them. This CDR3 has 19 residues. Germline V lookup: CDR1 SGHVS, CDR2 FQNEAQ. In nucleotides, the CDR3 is TGTGCCAGCAGCTTAGGAAGTATAACAGGGGGACTACTTGGGGATGAGCAGTTCTTC. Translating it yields CASSLGSITGGLLGDEQFF. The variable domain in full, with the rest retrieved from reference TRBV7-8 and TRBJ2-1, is GAGVSQSPRYKVAKRGQDVALRCDPISGHVSLFWYQQALGQGPEFLTYFQNEAQLDKSGLPSDRFFAERPEGSVSTLKIQRTQQEDSAVYLCASSLGSITGGLLGDEQFFGPGTRLTVL.

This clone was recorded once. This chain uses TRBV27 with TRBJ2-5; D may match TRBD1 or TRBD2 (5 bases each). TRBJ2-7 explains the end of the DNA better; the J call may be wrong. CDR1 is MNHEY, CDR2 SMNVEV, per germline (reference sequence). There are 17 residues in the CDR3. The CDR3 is CASSLWGTSGMIYEQYF. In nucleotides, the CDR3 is TGTGCCAGCAGTTTATGGGGGACGTCGGGGATGATCTACGAGCAGTACTTC.

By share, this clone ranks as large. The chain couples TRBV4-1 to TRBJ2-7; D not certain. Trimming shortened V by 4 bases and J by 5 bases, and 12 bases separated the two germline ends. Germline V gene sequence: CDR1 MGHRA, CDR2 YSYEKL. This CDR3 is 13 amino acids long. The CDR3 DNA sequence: TGCGCCAGCAGCCTTCTCCCCGTGGACGAGCAGTACTTC. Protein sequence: CASSLLPVDEQYF.

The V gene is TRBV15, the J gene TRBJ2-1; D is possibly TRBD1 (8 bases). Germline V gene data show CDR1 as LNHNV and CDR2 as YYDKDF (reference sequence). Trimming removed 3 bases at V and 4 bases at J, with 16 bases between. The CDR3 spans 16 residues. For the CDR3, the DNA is TGTGCCACCAGCAGGGCTACAGGGGGGGAATACAATGAGCAGTTCTTC. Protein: CATSRATGGEYNEQFF.

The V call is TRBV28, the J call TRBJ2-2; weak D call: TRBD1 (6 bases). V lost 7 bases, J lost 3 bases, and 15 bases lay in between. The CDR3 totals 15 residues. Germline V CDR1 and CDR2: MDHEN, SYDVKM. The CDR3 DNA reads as TGTGCCAGCATTCCCACAGGGTCCTACACCGGGGAGCTGTTTTTT. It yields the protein CASIPTGSYTGELFF.

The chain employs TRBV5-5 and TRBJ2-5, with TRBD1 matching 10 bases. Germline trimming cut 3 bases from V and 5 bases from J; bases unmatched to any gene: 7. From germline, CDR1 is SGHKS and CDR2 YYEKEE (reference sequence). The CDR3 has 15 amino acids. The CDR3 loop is CASSYGTGVAETQYF. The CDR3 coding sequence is TGTGCCAGCAGCTACGGGACAGGGGTGGCGGAGACCCAGTACTTC. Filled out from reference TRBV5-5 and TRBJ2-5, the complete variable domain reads DAGVTQSPTHLIKTRGQQVTLRCSPISGHKSVSWYQQVLGQGPQFIFQYYEKEERGRGNFPDRFSARQFPNYSSELNVNALLLGDSALYLCASSYGTGVAETQYFGPGTRLLVL.

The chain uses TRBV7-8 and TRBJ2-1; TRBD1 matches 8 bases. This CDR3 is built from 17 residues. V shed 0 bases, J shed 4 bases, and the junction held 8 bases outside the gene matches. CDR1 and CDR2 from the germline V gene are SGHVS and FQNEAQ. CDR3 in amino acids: CASSLAEGTGFYNEQFF. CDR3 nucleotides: TGTGCCAGCAGCTTAGCGGAAGGGACAGGCTTTTACAATGAGCAGTTCTTC.